The 11 T cell receptor beta chains listed next were all sequenced from one sample in a study of human T cells and chemical hapten exposure. TCRdb passed the RACE reads through MiXCR, listing each CDR3 protein once. The sample shows 80,000 to 100,000 distinct CDR3 sequences, under 14% of them seen only once. Time point given: patch test 3, about 24 weeks after DPC sensitization. Stated treatment: therapeutic diphenylcyclopropenone sensitization with weekly scalp DPC. Sequencing was performed on whole blood, taken in connection with sensitization to the hapten diphenylcyclopropenone (DPC). The receptors stem from a woman in her forties or fifties with alopecia areata. Some clones in this sample may be carry-over from other donors' samples.

This clonotype was recorded at least ten times. The chain carries TRBV29-1 and TRBJ2-7, with no clear D. This CDR3 is built from 13 residues. Germline V gene data show CDR1 as SQVTM and CDR2 as ANQGSEA. V dropped 5 bases and J dropped 0 bases, with 11 bases sitting between them. For the CDR3, the DNA is TGCAGCGTTCTCGGCACCACCTCCTACGAGCAGTACTTC. It encodes CSVLGTTSYEQYF.

This clonotype turned up a few times. The genes are TRBV5-1 and TRBJ2-4; TRBD1 matches at 7 bases. V shed 3 bases and J 8 bases; nucleotides not matched to a gene: 8. The CDR3 totals 14 residues. The germline gives CDR1 SGHRS, CDR2 YFSETQ. The DNA of the CDR3 is TGCGCCAGCAGCTATGACAGGGTCCAGGACATTCAGTACTTC. As protein: CASSYDRVQDIQYF.

V is TRBV11-2 and J is TRBJ2-3, with 7 bases that match TRBD2. CDR1 and CDR2 (germline): SGHAT, FQNNGV. This CDR3 region has 17 residues. Trimming removed 6 bases from V and 2 bases from J; junction bases left unmatched: 14. CDR3 nucleotides: TGTGCCAGCAGTTCATTCCTTCTTAGCGGGTCCACAGATACGCAGTATTTT. Translation: CASSSFLLSGSTDTQYF.

The chain is built from TRBV5-4 and TRBJ2-7; D uncertain. The germline CDR1 and CDR2 sequences are SGHNT and YYREEE (reference sequence). Trimming pared 4 bases from V and 1 base from J, leaving 9 bases between. The CDR3 sequence is 13 residues long. CDR3: CASSPGRSYEQYF. Here the CDR3 DNA reads TGTGCCAGCAGCCCTGGACGGTCCTACGAGCAGTACTTC.

There are a few counts of this clonotype. This chain connects TRBV14 to TRBJ1-1; D is unclear. The V end was cut by 4 bases, the J end by 0 bases, with 12 bases between. Germline V gene sequence: CDR1 SGHDN, CDR2 FVKESK. The CDR3 is 15 amino acids. The DNA for the CDR3 is TGTGCCAGCAGCCTAACCCGACTCATGAACACTGAAGCTTTCTTT. Protein product: CASSLTRLMNTEAFF.

To note about this clonotype: One end of the junction fails to match germline, which may point to a read error. This chain connects TRBV2 to TRBJ2-5, with 9 bases lining up with TRBD2. CDR3 length equals 17 residues. Germline CDR1 and CDR2: SNHLY and FYNNEI. The CDR3 DNA is TGTACCAGCAGTGATCGGGCTAGCGGGATGGTGGCAAAGACCCAGTACTTC. This gives the protein CTSSDRASGMVAKTQYF. The complete variable domain, with remaining parts taken from reference TRBV2 and TRBJ2-5, reads EPEVTQTPSHQVTQMGQEVILRCVPISNHLYFYWYRQILGQKVEFLVSFYNNEISEKSEIFDDQFSVERPDGSNFTLKIRSTKLEDSAMYFCTSSDRASGMVAKTQYFGPGTRLLVL.

This clonotype was counted at least ten times. This sequence joins TRBV12-3 or TRBV12-4 and TRBJ2-3; 7 nucleotides match TRBD2. J gave up 0 bases and V 3 bases, and 3 bases lay outside the gene matches. The CDR3 sequence is 15 residues long. The CDR3 nucleotides are TGTGCCAGCAGTTTGAGCGGGGCTAGCACAGATACGCAGTATTTT. It specifies CASSLSGASTDTQYF.

The V call is TRBV18, the J call TRBJ2-5, with 7 bases that match TRBD1. The CDR3 spans 17 residues. Germline V gene data show CDR1 as KGHSH and CDR2 as LQKENI. Trimming at V came to 2 bases and at J to 0 bases, leaving 9 bases not matched to a gene. CDR3 sequence (DNA): TGTGCCAGCTCACCATACCTGAACAGGGGAAACCAAGAGACCCAGTACTTC. The encoded protein is CASSPYLNRGNQETQYF. Based on the CDR3 plus reference TRBV18 and TRBJ2-5, the full variable domain is NAGVMQNPRHLVRRRGQEARLRCSPMKGHSHVYWYRQLPEEGLKFMVYLQKENIIDESGMPKERFSAEFPKEGPSILRIQQVVRGDSAAYFCASSPYLNRGNQETQYFGPGTRLLVL.

This clonotype has at least ten counts. V gene TRBV12-3 or TRBV12-4 combines with J gene TRBJ2-3; D possibly uses TRBD1 or TRBD2 (5 bases each). Deletions cut 1 base from V and 0 bases from J, with 8 bases between. The CDR3 is made up of 15 amino acids. DNA of the CDR3: TGTGCCAGCAGTTTAGGGGACGCTAGCACAGATACGCAGTATTTT. Encoded protein: CASSLGDASTDTQYF.

Many counts were recorded for this clonotype. V is TRBV4-2 and J is TRBJ1-1, with D tentatively TRBD1 (5 bases). CDR1 is LGHNA and CDR2 is YNFKEQ in the germline V gene. The CDR3 has 16 amino acids. V was shortened by 4 bases and J by 0 bases, with 15 bases between the two germline ends. The CDR3 nucleotides read TGTGCCAGCAGCCCATTCCCGGGACGGATGAACACTGAAGCTTTCTTT. Translating gives CASSPFPGRMNTEAFF.

The chain links TRBV5-1 to TRBJ1-5; D might be TRBD1 (6 bases). The CDR3 covers 18 residues. Trimming shortened V by 4 bases and J by 3 bases, and 23 bases separated the two germline ends. Germline values: CDR1 SGHRS, CDR2 YFSETQ. This chain's CDR3 is CASSPARQAPRDNQPQHF. DNA for the CDR3: TGCGCCAGCAGCCCGGCCCGACAGGCCCCCCGAGACAATCAGCCCCAGCATTTT.